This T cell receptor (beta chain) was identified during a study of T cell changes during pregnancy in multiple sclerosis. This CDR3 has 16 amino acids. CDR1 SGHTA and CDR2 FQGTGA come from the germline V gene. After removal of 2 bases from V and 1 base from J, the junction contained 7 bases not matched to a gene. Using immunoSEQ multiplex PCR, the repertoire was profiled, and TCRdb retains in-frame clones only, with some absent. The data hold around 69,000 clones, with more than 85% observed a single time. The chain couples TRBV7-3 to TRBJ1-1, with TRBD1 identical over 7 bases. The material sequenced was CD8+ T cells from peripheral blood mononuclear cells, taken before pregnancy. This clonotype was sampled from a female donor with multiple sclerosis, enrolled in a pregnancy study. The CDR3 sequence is CASSLDSGTANTEAFF. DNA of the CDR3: TGTGCCAGCAGCTTAGACTCCGGGACAGCGAACACTGAAGCTTTCTTT.